A selection of T cell receptor beta chains follows, all from one sample in a study of blood T cells in healthy people across ages. TCRdb independently ran MiXCR on the 5' RACE reads; one entry per CDR3 protein. The table has over 1,300,000 distinct CDR3 sequences, approximately 60% seen once. Sequenced input: blood. The receptor source for this set is a man in his late teens or twenties in good health. Both conserved end residues are part of each CDR3. Each record gives: J gene, V gene, clone size, D gene, CDR3 DNA, CDR3 protein. A D gene is named only where the DNA matches it firmly. Some rows mark clone size as missing; the rest say once, few, many or name a class of expanded clone.

J gene: TRBJ2-2; V gene: TRBV4-3; clone size: -; D gene: -; CDR3 DNA: TGCGCCAGCAGCGTTGCCCAACCCGGGAGCGGGGAGCTGTTTTTT; CDR3 protein: CASSVAQPGSGELFF
J gene: TRBJ2-1; V gene: TRBV5-5; clone size: -; D gene: -; CDR3 DNA: TGTGCCAGCAGCTTCGCTGCGATTTTGCATGAGCAGTTCTTC; CDR3 protein: CASSFAAILHEQFF
J gene: TRBJ2-1; V gene: TRBV7-2; clone size: -; D gene: -; CDR3 DNA: TGTGCCAGCAGCTCCCTCCCTATAAATGAGCAGTTCTTC; CDR3 protein: CASSSLPINEQFF
J gene: TRBJ2-3; V gene: TRBV20-1; clone size: few; D gene: -; CDR3 DNA: TGCAGTGCCCGCGGAGCGTGGGGCACAGATACGCAGTATTTT; CDR3 protein: CSARGAWGTDTQYF
J gene: TRBJ1-6; V gene: TRBV20-1; clone size: -; D gene: -; CDR3 DNA: TGCAGTGCTAGAGCCCCGAAGGGACTTAGGGATTCACCCCCCCACTTT; CDR3 protein: CSARAPKGLRDSPPHF
J gene: TRBJ2-3; V gene: TRBV11-2; clone size: -; D gene: -; CDR3 DNA: TGTGCCAGCGCCCCGATGGTAGATACGCAGTATTTT; CDR3 protein: CASAPMVDTQYF
J gene: TRBJ2-7; V gene: TRBV7-8; clone size: once; D gene: TRBD1; CDR3 DNA: TGTGCCAGCAGCTTAGAAACGGGACAGGGGGATTACGAGCAGTACTTC; CDR3 protein: CASSLETGQGDYEQYF
J gene: TRBJ1-2; V gene: TRBV29-1; clone size: -; D gene: -; CDR3 DNA: TGCAGCGTTGGGGAAACGGGACCACTTGGCTACACCTTC; CDR3 protein: CSVGETGPLGYTF
J gene: TRBJ2-5; V gene: TRBV20-1; clone size: few; D gene: TRBD1; CDR3 DNA: TGCAGTGCTAGACGACCCACAGGGGTCCAAGAGACCCAGTACTTC; CDR3 protein: CSARRPTGVQETQYF
J gene: TRBJ2-1; V gene: TRBV6-5; clone size: -; D gene: -; CDR3 DNA: TGTGCATGCGGATACAATGAGCAGTTCTTC; CDR3 protein: CACGYNEQFF
J gene: TRBJ1-6; V gene: TRBV27; clone size: few; D gene: -; CDR3 DNA: TGTGCCAGCACCTGGGGAGTTCGGTCACCCCTCCACTTT; CDR3 protein: CASTWGVRSPLHF
J gene: TRBJ2-5; V gene: TRBV7-2; clone size: few; D gene: -; CDR3 DNA: TGTGCCAGCAGCTCAGGGACTTTATCGGGGACCCAGTACTTC; CDR3 protein: CASSSGTLSGTQYF
J gene: TRBJ2-3; V gene: TRBV6-6; clone size: -; D gene: -; CDR3 DNA: TGTGCCAGCAGGGAGAGGTCCGACACAGATACGCAGTATTTT; CDR3 protein: CASRERSDTDTQYF
J gene: TRBJ2-1; V gene: TRBV6-5; clone size: few; D gene: -; CDR3 DNA: TGTGCCAGCAGTTTAGACTGGAGCTCCTACAATGAGCAGTTCTTC; CDR3 protein: CASSLDWSSYNEQFF
J gene: TRBJ2-3; V gene: TRBV4-3; clone size: once; D gene: TRBD2; CDR3 DNA: TGCGCCAGCAGCCAAGATTACCGAGCGGGGGGATGGACAGATACGCAGTATTTT; CDR3 protein: CASSQDYRAGGWTDTQYF
J gene: TRBJ1-1; V gene: TRBV4-2; clone size: many; D gene: -; CDR3 DNA: TGTGCCAGCGGAAACACTGAAGCTTTCTTT; CDR3 protein: CASGNTEAFF
J gene: TRBJ2-4; V gene: TRBV29-1; clone size: -; D gene: TRBD1; CDR3 DNA: TGCAGCGCTGAGCCAGGACAGGGGGCTGGAGAGCAGTACTTC; CDR3 protein: CSAEPGQGAGEQYF
J gene: TRBJ2-3; V gene: TRBV7-9; clone size: -; D gene: TRBD2; CDR3 DNA: TGTGCCAGCAGCCTACTAGCGGGGGCTGGCACAGATACGCAGTATTTT; CDR3 protein: CASSLLAGAGTDTQYF
J gene: TRBJ1-4; V gene: TRBV13; clone size: -; D gene: -; CDR3 DNA: TGTGCCAGCAGCCTAACCCCCGGAGGGGATAATGAAAAACTGTTTTTT; CDR3 protein: CASSLTPGGDNEKLFF
J gene: TRBJ2-7; V gene: TRBV4-1; clone size: few; D gene: -; CDR3 DNA: TGCGCCAGCAGCCAAGTATCGGCCAGAAACTACGAGCAGTACTTC; CDR3 protein: CASSQVSARNYEQYF
J gene: TRBJ2-3; V gene: TRBV15; clone size: -; D gene: -; CDR3 DNA: TGTGCCACCAGCAGAGAATCAGGGTTTACGAGCACAGATACGCAGTATTTT; CDR3 protein: CATSRESGFTSTDTQYF
J gene: TRBJ2-1; V gene: TRBV4-3; clone size: -; D gene: -; CDR3 DNA: TGCGCCAGCAGCCCCGAATCCCTTACAGGTGAGCAGTTCTTC; CDR3 protein: CASSPESLTGEQFF